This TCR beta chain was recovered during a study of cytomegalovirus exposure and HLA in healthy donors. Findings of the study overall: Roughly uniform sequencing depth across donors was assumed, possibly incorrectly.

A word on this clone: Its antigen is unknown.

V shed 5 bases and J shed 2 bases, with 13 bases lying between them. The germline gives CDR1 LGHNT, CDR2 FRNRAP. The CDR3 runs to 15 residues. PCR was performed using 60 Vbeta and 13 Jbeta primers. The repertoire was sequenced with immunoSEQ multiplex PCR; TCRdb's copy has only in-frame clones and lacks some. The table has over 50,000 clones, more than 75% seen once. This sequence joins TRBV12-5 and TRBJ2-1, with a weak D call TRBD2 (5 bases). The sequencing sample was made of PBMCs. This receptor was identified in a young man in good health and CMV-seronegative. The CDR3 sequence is CASGPDWETYNEQFF. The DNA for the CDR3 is TGTGCTAGTGGTCCTGATTGGGAGACCTACAATGAGCAGTTCTTC.